A single sample gave rise to the 13 T cell receptor beta chains below, sequenced in a study of CD8+CD57+ T cells in acquired aplastic anemia. The patients chosen for sequencing had shown expansion of CD8+CD57+ cells (detected by flow cytometry). According to the study, genomic DNA was the template for TCR beta VDJ and CDR3 profiling. In TCRdb, the reads were re-called with MiXCR into one record per CDR3 protein. The sample holds 200,000 to 250,000 distinct CDR3 sequences, about half seen once. Sequencing used sorted CD4+, CD8+, or CD8+CD57+ T cells (not recorded which) from PBMCs. These receptors all come from a human donor with aplastic anemia.

This clonotype has at least ten counts. This chain joins TRBV6-1 and TRBJ2-7; D remains unclear. Trimming cost V 6 bases and J 3 bases, with 12 bases left between them. Germline CDR1 is MNHNS and CDR2 is SASEGT. The CDR3 runs to 13 residues. CDR3 region: CASRQPHYYEQYF. In nucleotides, the CDR3 is TGTGCCAGCAGGCAGCCCCACTACTACGAGCAGTACTTC.

A note on this clonotype: The final CDR3 position lacks the conserved phenylalanine or tryptophan, pointing to a likely read error. The chain has TRBV5-1 and TRBJ2-2; 8 nucleotides align to TRBD1. After removal of 4 bases from V and 1 base from J, the junction contained 9 bases not matched to a gene. Germline CDR1 reads SGHRS; CDR2 reads YFSETQ. CDR3 length: 17 amino acids. The CDR3 sequence is CASSRTRGQGNTGELFL. The CDR3 DNA is TGCGCCAGCAGCCGTACCAGGGGGCAAGGGAACACCGGGGAGCTGTTTCTT.

The chain has TRBV7-6 and TRBJ1-2; 8 nucleotides line up with TRBD1. After removal of 0 bases from V and 8 bases from J, the junction contained 8 bases not matched to a gene. The CDR3 covers 15 residues. Germline V lookup: CDR1 SGHVS, CDR2 FNYEAQ. CDR3 in DNA: TGTGCCAGCAGCTTAGCGGCCGCGACAGGGGAGGGCTACACCTTC. Translated, it gives CASSLAAATGEGYTF.

This clonotype was observed many times. This chain joins TRBV11-2 and TRBJ2-7; D perhaps matches TRBD1 (6 bases). Trimming took off 4 bases at V and 4 bases at J, with 17 bases between the two ends. Germline V lookup: CDR1 SGHAT, CDR2 FQNNGV. This CDR3 has 15 residues. As DNA, the CDR3 is TGTGCCAGCAGCTCTTGGACAGTTCAACAATACGAGCAGTACTTC. Its protein product is CASSSWTVQQYEQYF.

Remarks on this clonotype: Possible read error: a much larger clone is one base away. This chain links TRBV5-6 with TRBJ1-1; 7 nucleotides align to TRBD1. The CDR3 is 15 amino acids. Germline lookup yields CDR1 SGHDT and CDR2 YYEEEE. In DNA form, the CDR3 reads TGTGCCAGCAGCTTGGTTGGACAGGAGACCACTGGAGCTTTCTTT. It encodes CASSLVGQETTGAFF.

Turning to this clonotype: A junction end diverges from the germline sequence, so it may reflect a read error. The chain combines TRBV15 with TRBJ1-5; tentatively, D is TRBD1 (6 bases). Germline-derived CDR1 and CDR2 are LNHNV and YYDKDF (reference sequence). The CDR3 length is 13 residues. CDR3: CATSGQSNQPQHF. CDR3 in DNA: TGTGCCACCAGCGGACAGAGCAATCAACCCCAGCATTTT. The whole variable domain, remainder taken from reference TRBV15 and TRBJ1-5, is DAMVIQNPRYQVTQFGKPVTLSCSQTLNHNVMYWYQQKSSQAPKLLFHYYDKDFNNEADTPDNFQSRRPNTSFCFLDIRSPGLGDTAMYLCATSGQSNQPQHFGDGTRLSIL.

Written as DNA, the CDR3 is TGCAGCGTTGGATGGGGGACAGATGACACTGAAGCTTTCTTT. It codes for CSVGWGTDDTEAFF. The gene calls are TRBV29-1 and TRBJ1-1, with TRBD1 matching 7 bases. The germline V gene has CDR1 SQVTM and CDR2 ANQGSEA. The CDR3 is made up of 14 amino acids. V lost 4 bases and J lost 3; bases outside the gene matches: 8.

This clonotype was seen ten or more times. This sequence joins TRBV9 and TRBJ1-5; D not certain. The germline V and J ends were trimmed by 7 bases and 1 base, with 12 bases remaining between them. CDR1 is SGDLS and CDR2 is YYNGEE in the germline V gene. This CDR3 has 14 amino acids. The CDR3 protein is CASSPGPSNQPQHF. CDR3 in DNA: TGTGCCAGCTCCCCCGGGCCGAGCAATCAGCCCCAGCATTTT.

The table lists this clonotype with many counts. The V call is TRBV5-1, the J call TRBJ2-5, with D unclear. This CDR3 is 11 amino acids long. V gave up 1 base and J gave up 4 bases, with 2 bases separating them. CDR1 and CDR2 (germline): SGHRS, YFSETQ. As DNA, the CDR3 is TGCGCCAGCAGCTTGACAGAGACCCAGTACTTC. This codes for CASSLTETQYF. Complete variable domain (other parts from reference TRBV5-1 and TRBJ2-5): KAGVTQTPRYLIKTRGQQVTLSCSPISGHRSVSWYQQTPGQGLQFLFEYFSETQRNKGNFPGRFSGRQFSNSRSEMNVSTLELGDSALYLCASSLTETQYFGPGTRLLVL.

This clonotype has a count of ten or more. This chain connects TRBV7-8 to TRBJ1-4; D remains unclear. Germline-derived CDR1 and CDR2 are SGHVS and FQNEAQ. This CDR3 contains 12 residues. V was clipped by 0 bases and J by 10 bases, with 6 bases between them. The CDR3 nucleotides are TGTGCCAGCAGCTTAGCGGTAGGAAAACTGTTTTTT. Encoded protein: CASSLAVGKLFF.

As concerns this clonotype: This may come from a read error, since a much larger clone is one base off. This CDR3 fails to terminate in the conserved phenylalanine or tryptophan, so it likely reflects a read error. In nucleotides, the CDR3 is TGTGCCAGCAGCGCCGGGGGGGGACCCCACTACGAGCAGTACCTC. Its translation is CASSAGGGPHYEQYL. The gene calls are TRBV9 and TRBJ2-7; 8 nucleotides align to TRBD2. This CDR3 region has 15 residues. The germline CDR1 and CDR2 sequences are SGDLS and YYNGEE. J gave up 3 bases and V 3 bases, and 8 bases lay outside the gene matches.

Comments on this clonotype: The limits of the CDR3 on the DNA are not certain, so only TCRdb's listed CDR3 is given. The V gene is TRBV7-9, the J gene TRBJ1-5; the D call in the table, TRBD1, was not verified against the DNA. The germline gives CDR1 SEHNR, CDR2 FQNEAQ (reference sequence). The CDR3 extends over 21 residues, inclusive of both ends. This chain's CDR3 is CASSAEQDHRRETQYFGPQHF.

This clonotype was picked up many times. The chain is built from TRBV13 and TRBJ1-1; D remains ambiguous. Germline CDR1 reads PRHDT; CDR2 reads FYEKMQ (reference sequence). The CDR3 extends over 14 amino acids. Deletions cut 5 bases from V and 2 bases from J, with 12 bases between. The CDR3 coding sequence is TGTGCCAGCAGCCCTCCCGGTCCTAACACTGAAGCTTTCTTT. Protein sequence: CASSPPGPNTEAFF.